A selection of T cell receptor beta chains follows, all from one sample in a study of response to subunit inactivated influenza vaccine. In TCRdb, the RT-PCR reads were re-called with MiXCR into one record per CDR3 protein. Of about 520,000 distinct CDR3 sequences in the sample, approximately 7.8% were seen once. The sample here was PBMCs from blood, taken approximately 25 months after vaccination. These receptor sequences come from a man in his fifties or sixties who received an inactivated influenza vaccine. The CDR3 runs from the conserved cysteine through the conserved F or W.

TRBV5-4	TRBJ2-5	CASKDGTYQETQYF
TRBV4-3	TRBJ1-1	CASSQKGHPLEEAFF
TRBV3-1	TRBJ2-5	CASSFGTSQETQYF
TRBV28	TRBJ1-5	CASSPRKGPQHF
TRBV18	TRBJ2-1	CASSPGTGEPYNEQFF
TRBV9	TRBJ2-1	CASSVAKGGALNNEQFF
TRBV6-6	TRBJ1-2	CAISFKDNYGYTF
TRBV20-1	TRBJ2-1	CSASSAGIDNEQFF
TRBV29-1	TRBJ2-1	CSVERQQGARTNEQFF
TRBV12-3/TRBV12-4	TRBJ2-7	CASSLGSEEQYF
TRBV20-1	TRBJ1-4	CSTFRDILSTNEKLFF
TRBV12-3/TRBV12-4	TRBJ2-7	CASSVREYEQYF
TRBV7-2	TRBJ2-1	CASRDGLAGSYNEQFF
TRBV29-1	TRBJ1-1	CSLRRDRYTEAFF
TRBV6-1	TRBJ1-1	CASSPRERVNTEAFF
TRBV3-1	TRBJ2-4	CASGPEWGTGIQYF
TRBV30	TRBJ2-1	CAWSEGLAYNEQFF
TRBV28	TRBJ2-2	CASSDSDRGLAGGELFF
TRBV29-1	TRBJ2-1	CSVDPSGSGNEQFF
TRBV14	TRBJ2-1	CASSVMGEQFF
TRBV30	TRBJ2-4	CAWSVSGSLAKNIQYF
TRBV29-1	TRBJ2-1	CSVCGGRDGDYNEQFF
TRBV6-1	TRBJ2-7	CASSEVKGPYEQYF
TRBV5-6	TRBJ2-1	CASSFGQGADEQFF
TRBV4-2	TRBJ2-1	CASSQEARSSYNEQFF
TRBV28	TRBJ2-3	CAIRTSGDSTDTQYF
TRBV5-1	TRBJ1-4	CASKPGQANEKLFF